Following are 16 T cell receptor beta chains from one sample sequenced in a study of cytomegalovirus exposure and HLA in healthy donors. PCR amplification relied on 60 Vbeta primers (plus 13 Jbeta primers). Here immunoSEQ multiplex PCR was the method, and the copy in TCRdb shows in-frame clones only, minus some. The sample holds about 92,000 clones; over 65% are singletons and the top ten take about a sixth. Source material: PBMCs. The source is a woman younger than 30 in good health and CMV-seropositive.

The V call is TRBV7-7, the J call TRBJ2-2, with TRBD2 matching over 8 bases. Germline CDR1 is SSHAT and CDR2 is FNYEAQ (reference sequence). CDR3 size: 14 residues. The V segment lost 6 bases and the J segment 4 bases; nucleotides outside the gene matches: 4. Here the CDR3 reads CASRSSGGTGELFF. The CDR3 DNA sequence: TGTGCCAGCAGGTCCAGCGGGGGCACCGGGGAGCTGTTTTTT. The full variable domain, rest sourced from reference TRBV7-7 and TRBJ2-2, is GAGVSQSPRYKVTKRGQDVTLRCDPISSHATLYWYQQALGQGPEFLTYFNYEAQPDKSGLPSDRFSAERPEGSISTLTIQRTEQRDSAMYRCASRSSGGTGELFFGEGSRLTVL.

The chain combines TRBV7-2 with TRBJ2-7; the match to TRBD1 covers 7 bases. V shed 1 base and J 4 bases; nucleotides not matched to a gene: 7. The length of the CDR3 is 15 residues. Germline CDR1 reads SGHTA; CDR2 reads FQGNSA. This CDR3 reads CASSLERGRRYEQYF. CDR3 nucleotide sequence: TGTGCCAGCAGCTTAGAAAGGGGGCGCCGATACGAGCAGTACTTC.

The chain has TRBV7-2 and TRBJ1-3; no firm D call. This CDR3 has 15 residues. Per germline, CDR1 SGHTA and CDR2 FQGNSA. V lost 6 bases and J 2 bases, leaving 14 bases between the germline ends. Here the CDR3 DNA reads TGTGCCAGCAGTCTAGCCGTCCCAACTGGAAACACCATATATTTT. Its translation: CASSLAVPTGNTIYF.

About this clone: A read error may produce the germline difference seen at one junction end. The CDR3 sequence: CASSIDLGGEIGF. The CDR3 nucleotides read TGTGCCAGTAGTATAGATCTCGGAGGGGAGATTGGCTTC. The V call is TRBV19, the J call TRBJ1-2; tentatively, D is TRBD1 (5 bases). The CDR3 consists of 13 residues. Germline V CDR1 and CDR2: LNHDA, SQIVND (reference sequence).

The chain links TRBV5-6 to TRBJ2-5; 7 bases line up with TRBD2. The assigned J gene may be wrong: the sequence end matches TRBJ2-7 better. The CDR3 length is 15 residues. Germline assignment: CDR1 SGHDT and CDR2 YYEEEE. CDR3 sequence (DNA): TGTGCCAGCAGCTTGGGACGGGAGGAATGGTACGAGCAGTACTTC. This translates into CASSLGREEWYEQYF.

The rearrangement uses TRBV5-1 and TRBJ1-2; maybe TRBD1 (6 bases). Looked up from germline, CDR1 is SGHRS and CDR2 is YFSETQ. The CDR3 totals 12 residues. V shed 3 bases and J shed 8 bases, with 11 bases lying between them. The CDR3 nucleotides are TGCGCCAGCAGCTCTTACAGGGACGGCTACACCTTC. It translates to CASSSYRDGYTF.

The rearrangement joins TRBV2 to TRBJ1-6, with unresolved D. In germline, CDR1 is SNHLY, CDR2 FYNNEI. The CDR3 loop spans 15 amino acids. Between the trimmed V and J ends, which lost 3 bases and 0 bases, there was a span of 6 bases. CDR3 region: CASSDKSSYNSPLHF. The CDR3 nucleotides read TGTGCCAGCAGTGATAAGAGCTCCTATAATTCACCCCTCCACTTT.

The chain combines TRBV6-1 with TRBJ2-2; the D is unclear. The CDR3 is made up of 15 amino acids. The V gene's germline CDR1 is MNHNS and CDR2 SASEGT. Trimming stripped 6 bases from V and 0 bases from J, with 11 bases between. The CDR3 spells CASSRHTTNTGELFF. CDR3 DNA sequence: TGTGCCAGCAGCAGACACACAACGAACACCGGGGAGCTGTTTTTT.

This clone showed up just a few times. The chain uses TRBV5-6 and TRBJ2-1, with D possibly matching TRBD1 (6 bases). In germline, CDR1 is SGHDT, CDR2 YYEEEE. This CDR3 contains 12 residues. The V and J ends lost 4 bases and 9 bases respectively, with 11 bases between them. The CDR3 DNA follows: TGTGCCAGCAGCGCCACAGGGTTTGAGCAGTTCTTC. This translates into CASSATGFEQFF. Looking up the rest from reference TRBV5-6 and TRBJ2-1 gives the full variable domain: DAGVTQSPTHLIKTRGQQVTLRCSPKSGHDTVSWYQQALGQGPQFIFQYYEEEERQRGNFPDRFSGHQFPNYSSELNVNALLLGDSALYLCASSATGFEQFFGPGTRLTVL.

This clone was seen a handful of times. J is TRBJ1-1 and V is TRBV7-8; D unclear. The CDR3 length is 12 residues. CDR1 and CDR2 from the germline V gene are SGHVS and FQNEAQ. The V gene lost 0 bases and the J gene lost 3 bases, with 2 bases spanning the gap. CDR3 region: CASSLAYTEAFF. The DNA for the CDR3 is TGTGCCAGCAGCTTAGCCTACACTGAAGCTTTCTTT.

CDR3 loop: CAIRQGLLSGNTIYF. In nucleotides, the CDR3 is TGTGCCATCAGGCAGGGGCTCCTCTCTGGAAACACCATATATTTT. The V gene is TRBV10-3, the J gene TRBJ1-3; D might be TRBD1 (6 bases). Looked up from germline, CDR1 is ENHRY and CDR2 is SYGVKD. V was trimmed by 6 bases and J by 0 bases, leaving 12 bases between them. The CDR3 loop spans 15 amino acids.

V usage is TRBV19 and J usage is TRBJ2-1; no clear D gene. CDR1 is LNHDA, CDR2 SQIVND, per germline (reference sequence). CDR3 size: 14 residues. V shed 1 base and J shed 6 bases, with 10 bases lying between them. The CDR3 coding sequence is TGTGCCAGTAGTATAGGGGTCAGAGGCAATGAGCAGTTCTTC. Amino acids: CASSIGVRGNEQFF. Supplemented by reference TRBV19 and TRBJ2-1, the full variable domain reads DGGITQSPKYLFRKEGQNVTLSCEQNLNHDAMYWYRQDPGQGLRLIYYSQIVNDFQKGDIAEGYSVSREKKESFPLTVTSAQKNPTAFYLCASSIGVRGNEQFFGPGTRLTVL.

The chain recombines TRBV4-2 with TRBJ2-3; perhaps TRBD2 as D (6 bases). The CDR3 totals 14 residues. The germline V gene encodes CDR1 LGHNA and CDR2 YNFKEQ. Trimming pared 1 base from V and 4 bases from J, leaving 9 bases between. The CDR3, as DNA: TGTGCCAGCAGCCAAGGCGGGAATGCAGATACGCAGTATTTT. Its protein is CASSQGGNADTQYF.

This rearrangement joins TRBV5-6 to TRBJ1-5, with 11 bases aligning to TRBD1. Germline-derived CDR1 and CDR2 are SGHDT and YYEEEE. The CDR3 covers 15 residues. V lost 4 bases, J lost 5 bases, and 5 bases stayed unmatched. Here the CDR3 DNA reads TGTGCCAGCAGCCGGGACAGGGGGAGTGATCAGCCCCAGCATTTT. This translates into CASSRDRGSDQPQHF.

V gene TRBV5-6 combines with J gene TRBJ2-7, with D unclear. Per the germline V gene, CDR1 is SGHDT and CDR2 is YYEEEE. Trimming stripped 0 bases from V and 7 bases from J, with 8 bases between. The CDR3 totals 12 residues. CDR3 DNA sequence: TGTGCCAGCAGCTTGGCAGCTAGGGAGCAGTACTTC. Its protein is CASSLAAREQYF.

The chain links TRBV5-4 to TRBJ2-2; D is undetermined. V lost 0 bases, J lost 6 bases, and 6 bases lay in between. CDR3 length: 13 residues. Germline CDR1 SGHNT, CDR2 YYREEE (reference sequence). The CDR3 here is CASSLEAAGELFF. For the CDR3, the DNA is TGTGCCAGCAGCTTGGAGGCGGCCGGGGAGCTGTTTTTT.